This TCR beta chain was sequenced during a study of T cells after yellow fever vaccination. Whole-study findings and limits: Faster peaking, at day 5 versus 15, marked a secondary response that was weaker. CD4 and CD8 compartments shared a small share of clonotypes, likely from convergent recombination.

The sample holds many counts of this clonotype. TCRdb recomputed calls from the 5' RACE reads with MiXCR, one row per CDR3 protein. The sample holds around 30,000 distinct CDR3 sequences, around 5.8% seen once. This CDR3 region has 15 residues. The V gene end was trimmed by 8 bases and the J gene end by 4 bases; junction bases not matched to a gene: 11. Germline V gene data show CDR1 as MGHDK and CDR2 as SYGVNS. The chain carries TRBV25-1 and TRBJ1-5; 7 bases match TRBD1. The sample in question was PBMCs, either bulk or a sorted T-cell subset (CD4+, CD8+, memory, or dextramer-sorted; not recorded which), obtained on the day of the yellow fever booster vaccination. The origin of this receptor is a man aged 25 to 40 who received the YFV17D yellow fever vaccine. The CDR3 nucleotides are TGTGCCAGCGGTGGCCGGGACAGTGTAAATCAGCCCCAGCATTTT. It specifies CASGGRDSVNQPQHF.